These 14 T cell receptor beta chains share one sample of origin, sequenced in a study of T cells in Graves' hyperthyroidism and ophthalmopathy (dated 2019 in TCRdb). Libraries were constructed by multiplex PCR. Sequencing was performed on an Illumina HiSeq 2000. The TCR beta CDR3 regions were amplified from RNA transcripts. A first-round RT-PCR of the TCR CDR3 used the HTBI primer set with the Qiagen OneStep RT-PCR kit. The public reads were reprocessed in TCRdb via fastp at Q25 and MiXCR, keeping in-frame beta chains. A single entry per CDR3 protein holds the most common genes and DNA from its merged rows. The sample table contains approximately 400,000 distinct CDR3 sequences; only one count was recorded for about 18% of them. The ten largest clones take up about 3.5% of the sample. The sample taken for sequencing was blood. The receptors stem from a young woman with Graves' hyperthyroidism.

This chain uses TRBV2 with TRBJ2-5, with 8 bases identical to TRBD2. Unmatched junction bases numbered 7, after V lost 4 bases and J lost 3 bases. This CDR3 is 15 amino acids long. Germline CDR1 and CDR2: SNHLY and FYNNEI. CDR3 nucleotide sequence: TGTGCCAGCAGTGCTACTAGCGGAGTTAAAGAGACCCAGTACTTC. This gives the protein CASSATSGVKETQYF.

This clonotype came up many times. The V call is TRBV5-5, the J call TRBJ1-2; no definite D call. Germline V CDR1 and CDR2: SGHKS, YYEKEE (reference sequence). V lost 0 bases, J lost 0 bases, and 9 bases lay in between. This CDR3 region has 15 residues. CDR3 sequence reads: CASSLAPATNYGYTF. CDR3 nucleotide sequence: TGTGCCAGCAGCTTGGCCCCCGCCACTAACTATGGCTACACCTTC.

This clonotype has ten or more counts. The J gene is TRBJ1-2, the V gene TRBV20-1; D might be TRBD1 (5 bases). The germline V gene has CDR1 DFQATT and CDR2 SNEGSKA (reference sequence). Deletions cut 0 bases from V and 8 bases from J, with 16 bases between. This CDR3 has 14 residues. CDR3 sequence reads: CSARDLGAQSGYTF. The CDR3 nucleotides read TGCAGTGCTAGAGACTTAGGGGCCCAATCGGGCTACACCTTC.

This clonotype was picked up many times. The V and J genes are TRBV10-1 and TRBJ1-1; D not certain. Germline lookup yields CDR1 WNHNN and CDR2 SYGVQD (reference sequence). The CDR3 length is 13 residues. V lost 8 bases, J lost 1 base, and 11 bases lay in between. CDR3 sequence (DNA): TGCGCCAGCGCAAGAGGTCCGAACACTGAAGCTTTCTTT. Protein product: CASARGPNTEAFF.

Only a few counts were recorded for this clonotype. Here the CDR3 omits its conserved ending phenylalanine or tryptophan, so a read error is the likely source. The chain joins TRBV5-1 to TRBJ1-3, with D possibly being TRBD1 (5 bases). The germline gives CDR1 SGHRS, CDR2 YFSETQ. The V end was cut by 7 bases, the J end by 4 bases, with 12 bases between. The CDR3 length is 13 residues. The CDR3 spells CASRAGSGNTIYL. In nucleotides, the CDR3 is TGCGCCAGCCGCGCAGGGTCGGGAAACACCATATATTTG.

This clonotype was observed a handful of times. The CDR3 protein is CASSSGIEGSYQETQYF. In DNA form, the CDR3 reads TGCGCCAGCAGCTCAGGGATAGAGGGCTCGTACCAAGAGACCCAGTACTTC. The V call is TRBV5-1, the J call TRBJ2-5; possibly TRBD1 or TRBD2 for D (5 bases each). The length of the CDR3 is 17 residues. Germline CDR1 SGHRS, CDR2 YFSETQ. Trimming removed 3 bases at V and 0 bases at J, with 18 bases between.

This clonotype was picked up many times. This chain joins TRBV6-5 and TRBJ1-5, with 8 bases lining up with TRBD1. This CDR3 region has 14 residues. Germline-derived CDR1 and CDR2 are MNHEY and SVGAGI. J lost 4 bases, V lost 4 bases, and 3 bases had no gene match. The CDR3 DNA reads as TGTGCCAGCAGTTCGACAGGGGTGAATCAGCCCCAGCATTTT. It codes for CASSSTGVNQPQHF.

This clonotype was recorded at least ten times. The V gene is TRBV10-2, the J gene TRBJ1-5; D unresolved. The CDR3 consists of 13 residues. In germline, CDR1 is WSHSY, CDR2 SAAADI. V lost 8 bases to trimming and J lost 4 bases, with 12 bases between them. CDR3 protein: CASRVGVNQPQHF. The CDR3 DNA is TGCGCCAGCCGAGTCGGAGTGAATCAGCCCCAGCATTTT.

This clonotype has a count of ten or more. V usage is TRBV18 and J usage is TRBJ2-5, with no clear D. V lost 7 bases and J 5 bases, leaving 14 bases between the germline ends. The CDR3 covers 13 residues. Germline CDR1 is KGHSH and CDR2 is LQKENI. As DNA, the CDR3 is TGTGCCAGCTTCCTGTTTACGCAGGAGACCCAGTACTTC. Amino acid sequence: CASFLFTQETQYF.

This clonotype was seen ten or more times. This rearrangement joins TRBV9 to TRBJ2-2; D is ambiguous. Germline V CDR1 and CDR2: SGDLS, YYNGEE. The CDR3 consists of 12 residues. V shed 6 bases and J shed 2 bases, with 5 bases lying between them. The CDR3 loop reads CASNPNTGELFF. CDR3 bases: TGTGCCAGCAACCCAAACACCGGGGAGCTGTTTTTT.

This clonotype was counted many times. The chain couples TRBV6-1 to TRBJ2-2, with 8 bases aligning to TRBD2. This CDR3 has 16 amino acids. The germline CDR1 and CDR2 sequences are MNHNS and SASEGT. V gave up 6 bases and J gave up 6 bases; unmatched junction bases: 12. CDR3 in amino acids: CASRDSGRGVAGELFF. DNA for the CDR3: TGTGCCAGCAGGGACAGTGGGCGGGGGGTCGCCGGGGAGCTGTTTTTT.

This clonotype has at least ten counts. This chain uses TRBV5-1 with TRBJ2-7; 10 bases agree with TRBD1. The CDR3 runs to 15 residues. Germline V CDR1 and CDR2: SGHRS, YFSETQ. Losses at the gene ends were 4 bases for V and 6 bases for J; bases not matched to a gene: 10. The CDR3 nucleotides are TGCGCCAGCAGCCCTCGGGGACAGGGGATTTTCGAGCAGTACTTC. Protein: CASSPRGQGIFEQYF.

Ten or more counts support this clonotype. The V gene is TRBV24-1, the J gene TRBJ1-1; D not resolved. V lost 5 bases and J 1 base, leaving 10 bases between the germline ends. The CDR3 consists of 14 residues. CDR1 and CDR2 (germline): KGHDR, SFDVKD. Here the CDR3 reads CATSGVDGNTEAFF. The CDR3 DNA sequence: TGTGCCACCAGTGGGGTCGACGGGAACACTGAAGCTTTCTTT.

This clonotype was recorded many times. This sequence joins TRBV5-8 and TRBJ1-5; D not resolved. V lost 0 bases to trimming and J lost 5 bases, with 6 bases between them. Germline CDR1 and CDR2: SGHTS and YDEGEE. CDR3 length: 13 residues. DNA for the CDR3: TGTGCCAGCAGCTTGGAGATGGATCAGCCCCAGCATTTT. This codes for CASSLEMDQPQHF. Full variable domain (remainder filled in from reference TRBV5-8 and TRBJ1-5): EAGVTQSPTHLIKTRGQQATLRCSPISGHTSVYWYQQALGLGLQFLLWYDEGEERNRGNFPPRFSGRQFPNYSSELNVNALELEDSALYLCASSLEMDQPQHFGDGTRLSIL.